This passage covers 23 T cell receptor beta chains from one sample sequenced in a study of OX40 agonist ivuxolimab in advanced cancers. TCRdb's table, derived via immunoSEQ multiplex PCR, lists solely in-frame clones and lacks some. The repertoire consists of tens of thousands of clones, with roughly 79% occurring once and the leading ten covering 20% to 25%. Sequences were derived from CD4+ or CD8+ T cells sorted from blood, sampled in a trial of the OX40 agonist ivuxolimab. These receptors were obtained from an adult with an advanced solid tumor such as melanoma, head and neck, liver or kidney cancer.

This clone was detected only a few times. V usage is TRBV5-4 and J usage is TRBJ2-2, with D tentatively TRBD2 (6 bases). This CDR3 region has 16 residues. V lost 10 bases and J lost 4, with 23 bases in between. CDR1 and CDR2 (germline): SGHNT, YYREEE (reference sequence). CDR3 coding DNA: TGTGCCGGCGCCGTTGCAGCGGGTATTCTCACCGGGGAGCTGTTTTTT. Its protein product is CAGAVAAGILTGELFF. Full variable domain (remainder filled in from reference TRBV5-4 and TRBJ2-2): ETGVTQSPTHLIKTRGQQVTLRCSSQSGHNTVSWYQQALGQGPQFIFQYYREEENGRGNFPPRFSGLQFPNYSSELNVNALELDDSALYLCAGAVAAGILTGELFFGEGSRLTVL.

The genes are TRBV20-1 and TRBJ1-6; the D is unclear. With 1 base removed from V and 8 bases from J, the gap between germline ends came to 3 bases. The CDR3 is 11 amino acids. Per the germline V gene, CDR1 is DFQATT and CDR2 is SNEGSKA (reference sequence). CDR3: CSARGDSPLHF. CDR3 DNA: TGCAGTGCTAGAGGGGATTCACCCCTCCACTTT.

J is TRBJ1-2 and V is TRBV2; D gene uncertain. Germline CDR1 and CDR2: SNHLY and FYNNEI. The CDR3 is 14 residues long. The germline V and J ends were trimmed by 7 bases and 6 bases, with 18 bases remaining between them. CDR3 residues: CASTPRMGSHGYTF. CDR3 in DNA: TGTGCCAGCACTCCCCGGATGGGCTCGCATGGCTACACCTTC.

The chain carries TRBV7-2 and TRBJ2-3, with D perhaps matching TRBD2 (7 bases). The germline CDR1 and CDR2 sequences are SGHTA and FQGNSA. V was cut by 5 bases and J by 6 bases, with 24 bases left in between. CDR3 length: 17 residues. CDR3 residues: CASSTRFRGGSWDTQYF. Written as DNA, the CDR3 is TGTGCCAGCAGCACCCGCTTTAGGGGGGGGTCATGGGATACGCAGTATTTT.

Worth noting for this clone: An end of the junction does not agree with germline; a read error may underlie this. The CDR3 region has the DNA TGTGCCATCAGTGGACAGAACACCGGGGAGCTGTTTTTT. Its protein is CAISGQNTGELFF. J is TRBJ2-2 and V is TRBV6-1, with D possibly being TRBD1 (5 bases). Germline V gives CDR1 MNHNS, CDR2 SASEGT. The CDR3 is 13 residues long.

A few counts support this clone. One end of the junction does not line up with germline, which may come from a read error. The CDR3 region has the DNA TGCAGCGTTGGACAGGGGCTAGCGGGAGGGAACCCGGATTTT. Translation gives CSVGQGLAGGNPDF. The V call is TRBV29-1, the J call TRBJ2-3; 12 nucleotides line up with TRBD2. Germline V CDR1 and CDR2: SQVTM, ANQGSEA. This CDR3 region has 14 residues.

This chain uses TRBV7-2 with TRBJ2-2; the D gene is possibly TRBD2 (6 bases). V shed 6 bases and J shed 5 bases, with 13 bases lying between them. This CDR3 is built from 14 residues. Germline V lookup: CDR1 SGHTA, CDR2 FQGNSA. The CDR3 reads CASRGYGGTGELFF. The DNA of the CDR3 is TGTGCCAGCAGAGGATACGGAGGGACCGGGGAGCTGTTTTTT. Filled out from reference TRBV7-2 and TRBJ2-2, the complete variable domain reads GAGVSQSPSNKVTEKGKDVELRCDPISGHTALYWYRQSLGQGLEFLIYFQGNSAPDKSGLPSDRFSAERTGGSVSTLTIQRTQQEDSAVYLCASRGYGGTGELFFGEGSRLTVL.

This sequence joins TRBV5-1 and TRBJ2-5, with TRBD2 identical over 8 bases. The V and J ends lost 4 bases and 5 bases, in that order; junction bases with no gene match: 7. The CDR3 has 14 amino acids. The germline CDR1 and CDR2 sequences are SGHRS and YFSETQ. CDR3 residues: CASSPSASGETQYF. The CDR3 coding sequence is TGCGCCAGCAGCCCTTCGGCTAGCGGGGAGACCCAGTACTTC. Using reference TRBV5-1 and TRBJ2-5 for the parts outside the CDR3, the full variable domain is KAGVTQTPRYLIKTRGQQVTLSCSPISGHRSVSWYQQTPGQGLQFLFEYFSETQRNKGNFPGRFSGRQFSNSRSEMNVSTLELGDSALYLCASSPSASGETQYFGPGTRLLVL.

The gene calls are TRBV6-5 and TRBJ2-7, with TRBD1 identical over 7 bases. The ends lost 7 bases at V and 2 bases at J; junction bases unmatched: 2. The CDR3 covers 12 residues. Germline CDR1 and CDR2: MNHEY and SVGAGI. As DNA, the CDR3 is TGTGCCAGCACCGACAGGGCCTACGAGCAGTACTTC. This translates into CASTDRAYEQYF.

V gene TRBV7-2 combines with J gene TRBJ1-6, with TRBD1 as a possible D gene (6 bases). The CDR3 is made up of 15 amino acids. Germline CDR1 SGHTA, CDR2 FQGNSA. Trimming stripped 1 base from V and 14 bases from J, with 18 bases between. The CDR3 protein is CASSLGGGTRGSLHF. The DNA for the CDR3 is TGTGCCAGCAGCTTAGGGGGAGGGACTAGGGGGTCCCTCCACTTT. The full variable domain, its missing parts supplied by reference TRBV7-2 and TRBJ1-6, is GAGVSQSPSNKVTEKGKDVELRCDPISGHTALYWYRQSLGQGLEFLIYFQGNSAPDKSGLPSDRFSAERTGGSVSTLTIQRTQQEDSAVYLCASSLGGGTRGSLHFGNGTRLTVT.

The CDR3 region has the DNA TGTGCCAGCAGTTCAAGGGGGCGCCCAGATACGCAGTATTTT. Translated: CASSSRGRPDTQYF. The V and J genes are TRBV27 and TRBJ2-3; 7 bases align to TRBD1. V lost 4 bases to trimming and J lost 4 bases; unmatched junction nucleotides: 5. The CDR3 sequence is 14 residues long. The germline gives CDR1 MNHEY, CDR2 SMNVEV (reference sequence).

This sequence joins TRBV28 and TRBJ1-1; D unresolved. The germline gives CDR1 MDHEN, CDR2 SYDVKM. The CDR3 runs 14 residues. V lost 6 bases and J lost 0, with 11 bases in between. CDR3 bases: TGTGCCAGCAGCCCGCCAACCCTGAACACTGAAGCTTTCTTT. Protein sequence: CASSPPTLNTEAFF. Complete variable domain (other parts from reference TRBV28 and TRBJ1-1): DVKVTQSSRYLVKRTGEKVFLECVQDMDHENMFWYRQDPGLGLRLIYFSYDVKMKEKGDIPEGYSVSREKKERFSLILESASTNQTSMYLCASSPPTLNTEAFFGQGTRLTVV.

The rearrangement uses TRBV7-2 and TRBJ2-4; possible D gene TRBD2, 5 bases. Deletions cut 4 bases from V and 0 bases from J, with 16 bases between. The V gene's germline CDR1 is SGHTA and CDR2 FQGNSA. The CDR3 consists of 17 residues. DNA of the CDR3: TGTGCCAGCAGCTCACTACTAGGCGTACTAGCCAAAAACATTCAGTACTTC. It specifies CASSSLLGVLAKNIQYF.

In DNA form, the CDR3 reads TGTGCCAGCAGCTTAATGGGACCCGCTAACTATGGCTACACCTTC. It yields the protein CASSLMGPANYGYTF. The chain combines TRBV7-3 with TRBJ1-2; D is possibly TRBD1 (5 bases). The CDR3 consists of 15 residues. Germline V CDR1 and CDR2: SGHTA, FQGTGA. V was pared by 1 base and J by 0 bases, with 9 bases between.

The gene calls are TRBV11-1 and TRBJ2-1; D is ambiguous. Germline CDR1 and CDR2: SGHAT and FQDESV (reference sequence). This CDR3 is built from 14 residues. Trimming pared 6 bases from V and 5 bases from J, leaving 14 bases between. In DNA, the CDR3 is TGTGCCAGCAGTAATCCCCCAGGAAACAATGAGCAGTTCTTC. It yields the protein CASSNPPGNNEQFF.

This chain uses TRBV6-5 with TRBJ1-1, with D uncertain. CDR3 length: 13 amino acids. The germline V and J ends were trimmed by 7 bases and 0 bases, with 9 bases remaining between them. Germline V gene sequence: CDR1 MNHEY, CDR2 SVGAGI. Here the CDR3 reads CASNRVLNTEAFF. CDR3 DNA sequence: TGTGCCAGCAATAGGGTATTGAACACTGAAGCTTTCTTT.

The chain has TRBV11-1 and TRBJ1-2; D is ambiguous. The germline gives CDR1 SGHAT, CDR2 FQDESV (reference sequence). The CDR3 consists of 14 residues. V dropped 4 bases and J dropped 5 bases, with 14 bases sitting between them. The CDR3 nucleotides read TGTGCCAGCAGCTCCCTTCCGGGAAGGTATGGCTACACCTTC. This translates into CASSSLPGRYGYTF.

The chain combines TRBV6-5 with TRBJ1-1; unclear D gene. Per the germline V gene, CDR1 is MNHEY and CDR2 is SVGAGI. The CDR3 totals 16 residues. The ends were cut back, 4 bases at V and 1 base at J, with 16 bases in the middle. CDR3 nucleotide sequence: TGTGCCAGCAGTTCCGCTGGGATCTCTAGGAACACTGAAGCTTTCTTT. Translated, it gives CASSSAGISRNTEAFF.

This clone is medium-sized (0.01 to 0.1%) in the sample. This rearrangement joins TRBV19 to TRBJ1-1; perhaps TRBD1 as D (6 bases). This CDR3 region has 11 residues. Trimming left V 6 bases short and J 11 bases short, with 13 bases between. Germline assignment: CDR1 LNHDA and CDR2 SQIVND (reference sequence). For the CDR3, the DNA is TGTGCCAGTAGCATTGGGGGCCCTGCTTTCTTT. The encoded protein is CASSIGGPAFF.

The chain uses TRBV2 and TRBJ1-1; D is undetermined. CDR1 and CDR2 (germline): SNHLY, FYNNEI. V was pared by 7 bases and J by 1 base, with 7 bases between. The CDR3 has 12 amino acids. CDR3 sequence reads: CASKRPNTEAFF. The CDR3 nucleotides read TGTGCCAGCAAGAGGCCGAACACTGAAGCTTTCTTT.

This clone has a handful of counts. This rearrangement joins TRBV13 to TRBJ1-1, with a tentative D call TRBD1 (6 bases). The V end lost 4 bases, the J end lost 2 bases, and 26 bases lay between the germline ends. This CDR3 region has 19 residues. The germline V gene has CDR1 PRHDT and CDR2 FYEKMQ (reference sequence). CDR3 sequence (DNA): TGTGCCAGCAGCTATCCATTTGCCGGGGGGCGCTTCGGAAACACTGAAGCTTTCTTT. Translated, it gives CASSYPFAGGRFGNTEAFF.

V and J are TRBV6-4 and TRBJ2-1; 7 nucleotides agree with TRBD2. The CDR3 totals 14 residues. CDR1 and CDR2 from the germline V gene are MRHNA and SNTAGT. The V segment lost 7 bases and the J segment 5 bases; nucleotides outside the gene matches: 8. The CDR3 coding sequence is TGTGCCAGCAACCTAACTAGCGCTAACAATGAGCAGTTCTTC. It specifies CASNLTSANNEQFF.

This CDR3 is CASSRNTNSNQPQHF. The CDR3 DNA reads TGTGCCAGCAGCCGAAATACGAATAGCAATCAGCCCCAGCATTTT. V gene TRBV7-2 combines with J gene TRBJ1-5; no firm D call. The CDR3 totals 15 residues. In germline, CDR1 is SGHTA, CDR2 FQGNSA. The ends were cut back, 5 bases at V and 0 bases at J, with 11 bases in the middle. Full variable domain (missing parts from reference TRBV7-2 and TRBJ1-5): GAGVSQSPSNKVTEKGKDVELRCDPISGHTALYWYRQSLGQGLEFLIYFQGNSAPDKSGLPSDRFSAERTGGSVSTLTIQRTQQEDSAVYLCASSRNTNSNQPQHFGDGTRLSIL.